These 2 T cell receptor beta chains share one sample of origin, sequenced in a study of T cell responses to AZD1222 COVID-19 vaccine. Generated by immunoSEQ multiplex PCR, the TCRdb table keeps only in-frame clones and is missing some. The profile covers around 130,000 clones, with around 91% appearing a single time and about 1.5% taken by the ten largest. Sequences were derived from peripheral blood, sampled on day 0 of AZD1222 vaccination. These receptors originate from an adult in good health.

The CDR3 sequence is CASSLRGELFF. The CDR3 region has the DNA TGTGCCAGCAGCTTAAGAGGGGAGCTGTTTTTT. The V and J genes are TRBV13 and TRBJ2-2, with D uncertain. V lost 2 bases and J lost 8, with 3 bases in between. CDR3 length: 11 amino acids. Germline loops: CDR1 PRHDT, CDR2 FYEKMQ (reference sequence).

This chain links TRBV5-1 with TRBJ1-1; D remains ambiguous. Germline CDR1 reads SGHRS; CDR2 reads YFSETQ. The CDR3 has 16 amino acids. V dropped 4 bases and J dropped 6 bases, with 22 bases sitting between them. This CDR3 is CASSITFGRLGSEAFF. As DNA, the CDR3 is TGCGCCAGCAGCATTACTTTCGGGAGATTGGGGTCTGAAGCTTTCTTT.